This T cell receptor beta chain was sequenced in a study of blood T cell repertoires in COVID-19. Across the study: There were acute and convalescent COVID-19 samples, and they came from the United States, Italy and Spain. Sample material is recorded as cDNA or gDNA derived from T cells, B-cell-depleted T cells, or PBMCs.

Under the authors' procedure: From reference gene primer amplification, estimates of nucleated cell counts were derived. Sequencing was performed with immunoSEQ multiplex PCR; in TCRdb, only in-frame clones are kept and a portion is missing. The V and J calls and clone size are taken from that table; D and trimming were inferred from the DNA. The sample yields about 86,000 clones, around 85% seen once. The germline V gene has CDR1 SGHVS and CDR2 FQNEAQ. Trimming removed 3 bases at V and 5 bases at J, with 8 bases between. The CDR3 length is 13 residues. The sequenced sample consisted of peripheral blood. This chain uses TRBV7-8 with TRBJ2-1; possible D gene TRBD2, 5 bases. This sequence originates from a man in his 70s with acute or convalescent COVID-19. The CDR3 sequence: CASSFQRNNEQFF. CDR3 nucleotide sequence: TGTGCCAGCAGCTTCCAGCGGAACAATGAGCAGTTCTTC.